The source of this T cell receptor (beta chain) is a study of early T cells in non-severe SARS-CoV-2 infection. Study-wide context: Unsorted whole-blood RNA was sequenced in bulk, leaving chains unpaired.

Unique molecular identifiers were attached to individual cDNA molecules. MiXCR, run by TCRdb on the 5' RACE reads, gives a single entry per CDR3 protein. The data show about 76,000 distinct CDR3 sequences, with over 9% seen just once and around 4.7% held by the top ten. This clonotype has just a few counts. Its specificity is not known. Study-level findings and limits: In VDJdb matching, anti-spike CD8 responses were favored while private and CD4 specificities went missing.

Sequenced sample: whole blood. The source is an adult who was a healthcare worker with PCR-confirmed SARS-CoV-2 infection or an uninfected control (not recorded which).

The CDR3 coding sequence is TGTGCCACCCGCCCAGTAATTGGAGCCGGGGAGCTGTTTTTT. Residues: CATRPVIGAGELFF. The chain recombines TRBV6-2 or TRBV6-3 with TRBJ2-2, with D hard to call. The germline gives CDR1 MNHEY, CDR2 SVGEGT. The V end lost 10 bases, the J end lost 6 bases, and 18 bases lay between the germline ends. There are 14 residues in the CDR3.